This T cell receptor (beta chain) was profiled in a study of blood T cell repertoires in COVID-19. As originally analysed: Amplification with reference gene primers provided the estimates of nucleated cell counts. Assay used: immunoSEQ multiplex PCR; TCRdb lists only in-frame clones, some missing. That table gives V, J and clone size, and the DNA gave D and trimming. The data hold 49,000 or so clones, with around 86% observed a single time. Looked up from germline, CDR1 is LGHDT and CDR2 is YNNKEL (reference sequence). V lost 0 bases and J 9 bases, leaving 13 bases between the germline ends. The CDR3 is 14 amino acids.

This TCR came from a man between 50 and 59 years old with active COVID-19. The chain couples TRBV3-1 (or the pseudogene TRBV3-2) to TRBJ2-3, with D hard to call. The sequencing sample was made of peripheral blood. The CDR3 nucleotides read TGTGCCAGCAGCCAAGAGAGGCACCCCTGGACGCAGTATTTT. It is translated as CASSQERHPWTQYF.